This TCR beta chain was recorded in a study of blood T cell repertoires in COVID-19. Study summary: Nucleic acid was either cDNA or gDNA, and it came from T cells, B-cell-depleted T cells, or PBMCs.

The CDR3 length is 15 residues. CDR1 and CDR2 from the germline V gene are SGDLS and YYNGEE. V lost 0 bases and J lost 6; bases outside the gene matches: 5. Authors' methods: The assay estimated nucleated cells by amplifying reference gene primers. Produced via immunoSEQ multiplex PCR; TCRdb's table is partial and in-frame only. The DNA was the basis for D and trimming; V, J and clone size are from that table. The sample shows about 100,000 clones, 90% of them seen only once. This clone has only one observation. The sample comprised peripheral blood. The TCR originated in a man in his fifties with acute or convalescent COVID-19. The gene calls are TRBV9 and TRBJ2-1; 8 bases line up with TRBD2. In DNA form, the CDR3 reads TGTGCCAGCAGCGTAGGCCCTCGGGGGGGCAATGAGCAGTTCTTC. Translated, it gives CASSVGPRGGNEQFF.